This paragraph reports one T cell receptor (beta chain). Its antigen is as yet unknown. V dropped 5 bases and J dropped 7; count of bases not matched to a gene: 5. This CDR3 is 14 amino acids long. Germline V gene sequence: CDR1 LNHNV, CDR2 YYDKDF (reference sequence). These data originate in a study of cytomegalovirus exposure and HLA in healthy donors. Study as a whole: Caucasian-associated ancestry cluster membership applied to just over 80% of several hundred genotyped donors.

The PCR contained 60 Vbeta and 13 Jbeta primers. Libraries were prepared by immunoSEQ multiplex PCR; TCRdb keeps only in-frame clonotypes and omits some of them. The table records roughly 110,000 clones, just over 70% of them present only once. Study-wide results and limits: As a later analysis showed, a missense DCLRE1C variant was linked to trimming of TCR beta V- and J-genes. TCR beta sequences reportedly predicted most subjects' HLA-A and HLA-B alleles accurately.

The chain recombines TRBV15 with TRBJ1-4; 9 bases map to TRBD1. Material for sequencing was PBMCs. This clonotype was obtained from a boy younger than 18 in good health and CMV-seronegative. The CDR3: CATSQTGGGEKLFF. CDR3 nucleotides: TGTGCCACCAGCCAGACAGGGGGTGGTGAAAAACTGTTTTTT.